The sequence of this T cell receptor beta chain was determined in a study of blood T cell repertoires in COVID-19. Study-level information: Donors in the United States, Italy and Spain gave samples during acute or convalescent COVID-19. Sources were T cells, B-cell-depleted T cells, or PBMCs; the material itself was cDNA or gDNA.

The germline V and J ends were trimmed by 3 bases and 5 bases, with 14 bases remaining between them. The CDR3 length is 15 residues. Germline loops: CDR1 KGHSH, CDR2 LQKENI. This clone was detected once. Original processing methods: Estimation of nucleated cell counts was performed using reference gene primer amplification. Produced via immunoSEQ multiplex PCR; TCRdb's table is partial and in-frame only. Clonal size and the V and J genes are those of that table, whereas D and trimming came from the DNA. The table lists about 200,000 clones, roughly 92% of them singletons, with approximately 0.77% in the top ten. Seattle cases were enrolled at active infection and followed longitudinally.

This chain links TRBV18 with TRBJ2-1, with D unclear. The TCR comes from a man aged 55 to 70 with COVID-19, enrolled during active disease. The sequencing input was peripheral blood. CDR3 in DNA: TGTGCCAGCTCACCGCAGTCGGCAGGAAACAATGAGCAGTTCTTC. Translation: CASSPQSAGNNEQFF.